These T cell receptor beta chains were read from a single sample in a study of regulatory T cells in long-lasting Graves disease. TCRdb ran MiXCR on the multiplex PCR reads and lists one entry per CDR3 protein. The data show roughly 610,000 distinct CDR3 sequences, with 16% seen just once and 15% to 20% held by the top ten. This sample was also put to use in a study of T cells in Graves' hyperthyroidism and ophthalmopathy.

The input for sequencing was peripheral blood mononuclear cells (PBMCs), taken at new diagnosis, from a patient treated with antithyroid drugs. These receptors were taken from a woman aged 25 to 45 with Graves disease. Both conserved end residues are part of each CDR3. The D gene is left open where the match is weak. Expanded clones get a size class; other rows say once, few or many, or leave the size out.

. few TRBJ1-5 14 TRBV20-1 CSGREEVGNQPQHF TGCAGTGGCAGGGAGGAGGTTGGAAATCAGCCCCAGCATTTT
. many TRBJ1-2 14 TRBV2 CASLSVQDNYGYTF TGTGCCAGCTTATCAGTCCAAGACAACTATGGCTACACCTTC
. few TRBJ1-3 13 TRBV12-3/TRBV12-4 CASTPGSGNTIYF TGTGCCAGCACCCCCGGATCTGGAAACACCATATATTTT
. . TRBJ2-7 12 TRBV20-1 CSALLRDYEQYF TGCAGTGCTCTTTTGCGGGACTACGAGCAGTACTTC
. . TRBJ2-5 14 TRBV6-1 CASSPILPRETQYF TGTGCCAGCAGTCCCATCTTACCTCGAGAGACCCAGTACTTC
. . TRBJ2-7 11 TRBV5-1 CASGQRDEQYF TGCGCCAGCGGACAAAGGGACGAGCAGTACTTC
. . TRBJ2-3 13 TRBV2 CASNVGAADTQYF TGTGCCAGCAACGTCGGGGCCGCAGATACGCAGTATTTT
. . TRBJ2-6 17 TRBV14 CASSQEWGFLGANVLTF TGTGCCAGCAGCCAAGAATGGGGTTTTCTTGGGGCCAACGTCCTGACTTTC
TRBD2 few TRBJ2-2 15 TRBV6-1 CASMVLAGSSGELFF TGTGCCAGCATGGTTCTAGCGGGGAGCTCCGGGGAGCTGTTTTTT
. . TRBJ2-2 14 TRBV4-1 CASSQASFSGELFF TGCGCCAGCAGCCAGGCTAGTTTTTCCGGGGAGCTGTTTTTT
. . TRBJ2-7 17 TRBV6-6 CASSYSIAGTYSYEQYF TGTGCCAGCAGTTACTCGATTGCGGGGACGTACTCCTACGAGCAGTACTTC
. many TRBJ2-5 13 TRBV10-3 CAIRRDSRETQYF TGTGCCATCAGGCGGGACAGTCGAGAGACCCAGTACTTC
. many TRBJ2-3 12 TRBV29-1 CSVDWRGDTQYF TGCAGCGTTGATTGGCGTGGGGATACGCAGTATTTT
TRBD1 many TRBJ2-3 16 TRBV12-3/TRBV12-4 CASRPPGQGSTDTQYF TGTGCCAGCAGGCCACCGGGACAGGGGTCCACAGATACGCAGTATTTT
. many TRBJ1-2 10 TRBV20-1 CSASRNGYTF TGCAGTGCTAGTAGGAATGGCTACACCTTC
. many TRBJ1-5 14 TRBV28 CASSLPQGGQPQHF TGTGCCAGCAGTTTACCGCAGGGAGGTCAGCCCCAGCATTTT
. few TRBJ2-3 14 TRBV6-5 CASSYSWNTDTQYF TGTGCCAGCAGTTACTCGTGGAACACAGATACGCAGTATTTT
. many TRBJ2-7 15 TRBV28 CASRPAGTFGYEQYF TGTGCCAGCAGGCCCGCCGGGACTTTTGGCTACGAGCAGTACTTC
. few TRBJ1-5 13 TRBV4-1 CASRGSGSQPQHF TGCGCCAGCAGGGGTAGTGGAAGTCAGCCCCAGCATTTT
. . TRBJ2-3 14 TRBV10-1 CASSGPRETDTQYF TGCGCCAGCAGTGGCCCTCGGGAGACAGATACGCAGTATTTT
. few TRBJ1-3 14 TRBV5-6 CASSAVSSGNTIYF TGTGCCAGCAGCGCGGTTAGCTCTGGAAACACCATATATTTT
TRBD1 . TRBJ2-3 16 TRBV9 CASSVGAGGTADTQYF TGTGCCAGCAGCGTAGGAGCAGGGGGCACCGCAGATACGCAGTATTTT
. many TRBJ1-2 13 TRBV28 CASSSGPHYGYTF TGTGCCAGCAGTTCAGGGCCTCACTATGGCTACACCTTC
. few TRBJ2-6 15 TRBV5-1 CASSSDLSGANVLTF TGCGCCAGCAGCTCGGACTTGTCAGGGGCCAACGTCCTGACTTTC
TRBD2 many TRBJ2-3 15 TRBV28 CAISPAGDIQDTQYF TGTGCCATCAGTCCGGCGGGAGATATACAAGATACGCAGTATTTT
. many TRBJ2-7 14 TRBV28 CASSIIRDNYEQYF TGTGCCAGCAGTATAATACGGGACAACTACGAGCAGTACTTC
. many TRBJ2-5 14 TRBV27 CASRGGTREETQYF TGTGCCAGCAGAGGAGGGACTCGGGAAGAGACCCAGTACTTC
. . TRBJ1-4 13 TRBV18 CASSPRRDEKLFF TGTGCCAGCTCACCTCGACGGGATGAAAAACTGTTTTTT
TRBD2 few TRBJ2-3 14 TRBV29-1 CSALAGGWADTQYF TGCAGCGCACTAGCGGGAGGTTGGGCAGATACGCAGTATTTT
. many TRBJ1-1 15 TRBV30 CAWSPYRNRDNEAFF TGTGCCTGGAGCCCATACAGGAACAGGGACAATGAAGCTTTCTTT
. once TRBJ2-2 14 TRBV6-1 CASVDEVFTGELFF TGTGCCAGCGTCGACGAGGTTTTTACCGGGGAGCTGTTTTTT
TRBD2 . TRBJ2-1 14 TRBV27 CASTSGGAKNEQFF TGTGCCAGCACTAGCGGGGGGGCGAAGAATGAGCAGTTCTTC
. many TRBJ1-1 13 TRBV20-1 CSGSAAANTEAFF TGCAGTGGATCGGCGGCAGCGAACACTGAAGCTTTCTTT
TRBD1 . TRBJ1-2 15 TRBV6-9 CASSSYRGANYGYTF TGTGCCAGCAGTTCTTACAGGGGAGCTAACTATGGCTACACCTTC
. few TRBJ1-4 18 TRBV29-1 CSVALRVPSRATNEKLFF TGCAGCGTTGCTCTAAGGGTCCCTTCCCGGGCAACTAATGAAAAACTGTTTTTT
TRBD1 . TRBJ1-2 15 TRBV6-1 CASSARDRVFAGYTF TGTGCCAGCAGTGCCCGGGACAGGGTTTTTGCTGGCTACACCTTC
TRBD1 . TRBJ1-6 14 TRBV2 CASAPDRGNSPLHF TGTGCCAGCGCCCCCGACAGGGGAAATTCACCCCTCCACTTT
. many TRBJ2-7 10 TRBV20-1 CSAYSYEQYF TGCAGTGCGTACTCGTACGAGCAGTACTTC
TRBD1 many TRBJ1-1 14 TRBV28 CASSLSEGAREAFF TGTGCCAGCAGTTTGAGTGAGGGGGCGCGTGAGGCTTTCTTT
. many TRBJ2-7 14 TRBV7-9 CASSLAGVNYEQYF TGTGCCAGCAGCTTAGCCGGGGTGAACTACGAGCAGTACTTC
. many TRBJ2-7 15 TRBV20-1 CSAQRPSAWFYEQYF TGCAGTGCTCAACGACCTTCGGCCTGGTTCTACGAGCAGTACTTC